The T cell receptor (beta chain) under discussion was sequenced for a study of T cell responses to AZD1222 COVID-19 vaccine. Regarding the study as a whole: With dominance at 160-218 and 743-854, vaccine-associated CD4 TCRs spanned spike.

Germline CDR1 reads LNHNV; CDR2 reads YYDKDF (reference sequence). The CDR3 consists of 14 residues. V was pared by 1 base and J by 3 bases, with 10 bases between. Regarding this clone: No antigen is known for it.

Generated by immunoSEQ multiplex PCR, the TCRdb table keeps only in-frame clones and is missing some. The sample includes about 110,000 clones, 87% seen only once; the top ten take under 3%. The TCR originated in an adult who received the AZD1222 COVID-19 vaccine. The chain joins TRBV15 to TRBJ2-7; D may be TRBD2 (5 bases). Sequencing used peripheral blood, obtained 28 days after the second AZD1222 dose. The CDR3 DNA reads TGTGCCACCAGCAGAGGAGGAGGAGTCTACGAGCAGTACTTC. This sequence encodes CATSRGGGVYEQYF.